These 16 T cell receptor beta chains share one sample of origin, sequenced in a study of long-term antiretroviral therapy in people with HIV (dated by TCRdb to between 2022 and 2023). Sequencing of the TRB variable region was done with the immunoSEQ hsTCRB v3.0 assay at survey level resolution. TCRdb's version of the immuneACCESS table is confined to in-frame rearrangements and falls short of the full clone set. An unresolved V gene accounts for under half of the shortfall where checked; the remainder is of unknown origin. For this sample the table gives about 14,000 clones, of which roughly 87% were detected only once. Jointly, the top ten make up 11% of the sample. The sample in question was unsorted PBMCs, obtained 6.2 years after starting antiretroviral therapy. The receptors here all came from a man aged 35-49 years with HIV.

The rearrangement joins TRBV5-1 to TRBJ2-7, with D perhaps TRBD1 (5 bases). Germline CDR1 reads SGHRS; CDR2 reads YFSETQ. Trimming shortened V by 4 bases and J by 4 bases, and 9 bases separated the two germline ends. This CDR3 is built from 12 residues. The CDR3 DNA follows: TGCGCCAGCAGCATCGACAGTTACGAGCAGTACTTC. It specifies CASSIDSYEQYF.

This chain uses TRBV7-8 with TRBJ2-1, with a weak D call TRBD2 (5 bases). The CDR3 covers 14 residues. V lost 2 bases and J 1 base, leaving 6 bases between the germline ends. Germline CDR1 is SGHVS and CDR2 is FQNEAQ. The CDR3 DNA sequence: TGTGCCAGCAGCTTAAGCGGTTCCTACAATGAGCAGTTCTTC. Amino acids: CASSLSGSYNEQFF.

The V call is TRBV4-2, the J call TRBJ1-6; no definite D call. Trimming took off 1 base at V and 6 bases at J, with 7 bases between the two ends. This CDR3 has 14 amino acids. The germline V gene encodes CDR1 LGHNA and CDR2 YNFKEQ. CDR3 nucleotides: TGTGCCAGCAGCCAAGGGACTGGTAATTCACCCCTCCACTTT. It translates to CASSQGTGNSPLHF.

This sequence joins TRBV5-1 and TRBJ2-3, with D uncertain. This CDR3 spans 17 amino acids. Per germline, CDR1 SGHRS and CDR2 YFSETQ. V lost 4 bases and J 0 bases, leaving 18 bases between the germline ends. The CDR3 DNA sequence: TGCGCCAGCAGCCCCGGTTGGGGATTCACAAGCACAGATACGCAGTATTTT. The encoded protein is CASSPGWGFTSTDTQYF.

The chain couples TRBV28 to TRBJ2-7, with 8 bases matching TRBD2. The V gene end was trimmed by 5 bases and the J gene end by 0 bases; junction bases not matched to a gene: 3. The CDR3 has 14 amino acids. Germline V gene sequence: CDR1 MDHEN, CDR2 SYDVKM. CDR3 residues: CASSPSGSSYEQYF. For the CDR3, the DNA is TGTGCCAGCAGTCCTAGCGGGTCCTCCTACGAGCAGTACTTC.

Here the CDR3 reads CASSIIGFSYEQYF. As DNA, the CDR3 is TGTGCCAGCAGTATTATAGGGTTCTCCTACGAGCAGTACTTC. This chain connects TRBV6-1 to TRBJ2-7; D gene ambiguous. Germline assignment: CDR1 MNHNS and CDR2 SASEGT. Between the trimmed V and J ends, which lost 5 bases and 0 bases, there was a span of 11 bases. This CDR3 has 14 amino acids.

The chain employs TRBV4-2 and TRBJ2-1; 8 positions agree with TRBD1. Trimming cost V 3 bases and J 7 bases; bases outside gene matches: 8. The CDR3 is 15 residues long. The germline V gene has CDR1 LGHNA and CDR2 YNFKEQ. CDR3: CASSHVQGDGNEQFF. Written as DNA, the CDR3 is TGTGCCAGCAGCCATGTACAGGGGGACGGGAATGAGCAGTTCTTC.

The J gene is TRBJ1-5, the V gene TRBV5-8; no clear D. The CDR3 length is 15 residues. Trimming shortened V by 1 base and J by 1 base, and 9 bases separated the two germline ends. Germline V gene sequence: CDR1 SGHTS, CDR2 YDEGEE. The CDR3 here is CASSLLETSNQPQHF. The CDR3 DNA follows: TGTGCCAGCAGCTTGCTAGAGACAAGCAATCAGCCCCAGCATTTT.

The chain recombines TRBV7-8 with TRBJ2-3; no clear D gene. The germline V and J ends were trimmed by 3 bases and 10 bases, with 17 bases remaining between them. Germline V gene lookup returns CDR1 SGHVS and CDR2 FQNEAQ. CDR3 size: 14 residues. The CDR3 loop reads CASSFTDASLAQYF. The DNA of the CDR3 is TGTGCCAGCAGCTTTACAGATGCGTCCTTGGCGCAGTATTTT.

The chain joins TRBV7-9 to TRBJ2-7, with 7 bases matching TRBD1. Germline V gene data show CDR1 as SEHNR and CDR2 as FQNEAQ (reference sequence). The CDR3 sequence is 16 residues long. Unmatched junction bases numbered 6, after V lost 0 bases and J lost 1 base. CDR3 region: CASSLALGTDSYEQYF. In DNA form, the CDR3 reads TGTGCCAGCAGCTTAGCGCTGGGGACAGATTCCTACGAGCAGTACTTC.

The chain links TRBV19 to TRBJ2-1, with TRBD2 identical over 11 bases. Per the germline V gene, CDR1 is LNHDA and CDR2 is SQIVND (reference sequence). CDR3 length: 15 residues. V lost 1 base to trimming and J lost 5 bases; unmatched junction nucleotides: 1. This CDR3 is CASSIGLAGHNEQFF. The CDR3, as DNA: TGTGCCAGTAGTATAGGACTAGCGGGGCACAATGAGCAGTTCTTC.

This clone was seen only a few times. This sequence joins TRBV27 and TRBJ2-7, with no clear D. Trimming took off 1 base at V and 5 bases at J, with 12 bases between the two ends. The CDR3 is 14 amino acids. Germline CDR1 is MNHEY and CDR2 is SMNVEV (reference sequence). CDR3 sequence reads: CASSLYRGLNEQYF. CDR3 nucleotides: TGTGCCAGCAGTTTATACCGAGGCCTCAACGAGCAGTACTTC.

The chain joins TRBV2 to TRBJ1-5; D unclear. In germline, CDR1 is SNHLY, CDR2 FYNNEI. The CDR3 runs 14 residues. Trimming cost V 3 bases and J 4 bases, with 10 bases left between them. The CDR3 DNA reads TGTGCCAGCAGTGAGAAAGTGGTGAATCAGCCCCAGCATTTT. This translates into CASSEKVVNQPQHF.

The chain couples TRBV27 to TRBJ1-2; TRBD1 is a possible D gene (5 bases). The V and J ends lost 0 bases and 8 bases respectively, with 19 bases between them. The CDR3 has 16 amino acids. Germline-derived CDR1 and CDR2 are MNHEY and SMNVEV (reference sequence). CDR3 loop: CASSLSRPEGLYGYTF. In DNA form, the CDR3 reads TGTGCCAGCAGTTTATCGCGTCCGGAGGGGCTTTACGGCTACACCTTC.

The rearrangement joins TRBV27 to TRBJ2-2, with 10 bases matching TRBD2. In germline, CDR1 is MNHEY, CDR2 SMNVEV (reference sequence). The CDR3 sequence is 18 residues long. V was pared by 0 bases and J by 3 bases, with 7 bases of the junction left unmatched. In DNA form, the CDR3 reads TGTGCCAGCAGTTTATCGCTAATCGGACTAGCGGACACCGGGGAGCTGTTTTTT. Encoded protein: CASSLSLIGLADTGELFF.

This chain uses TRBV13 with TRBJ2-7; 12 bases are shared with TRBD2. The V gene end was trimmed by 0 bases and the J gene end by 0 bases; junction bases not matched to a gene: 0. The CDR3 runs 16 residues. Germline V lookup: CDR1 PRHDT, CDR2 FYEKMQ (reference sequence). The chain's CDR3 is CASSLGGLAGSYEQYF. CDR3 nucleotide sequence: TGTGCCAGCAGCTTAGGGGGACTAGCGGGCTCCTACGAGCAGTACTTC.